The 28 T cell receptor beta chains below were found in one sample sequenced in a study of T cells in Graves' hyperthyroidism and ophthalmopathy. Amplified regions were TCR beta CDR3 sequences from RNA transcripts. HTBI primers drove first-round RT-PCR of the TCR CDR3. TCRdb re-derived calls from the multiplex PCR reads in MiXCR, one entry per CDR3 protein. Of roughly 550,000 distinct CDR3 sequences in the sample, roughly 16% are singletons; the top ten hold about 31%. Input material: blood. The receptors come from a woman aged 25 to 45 with Graves' ophthalmopathy.

This clonotype was seen repeatedly, ten times or more. The CDR3 reads CSAPRDWNTEAFF. The CDR3 nucleotides read TGCAGTGCGCCCCGGGACTGGAACACTGAAGCTTTCTTT. The chain carries TRBV20-1 and TRBJ1-1; perhaps TRBD1 as D (5 bases). V lost 6 bases and J lost 1, with 12 bases in between. CDR1 and CDR2 from the germline V gene are DFQATT and SNEGSKA (reference sequence). CDR3 length equals 13 residues.

In its sample, this clonotype was seen once. V usage is TRBV10-2 and J usage is TRBJ1-4, with D unresolved. Per the germline V gene, CDR1 is WSHSY and CDR2 is SAAADI. The V end was cut by 0 bases, the J end by 10 bases, with 9 bases between. The CDR3 contains 13 residues. The DNA of the CDR3 is TGCGCCAGCAGTGAGTCGGACCGGGGAAAACTGTTTTTT. Its protein product is CASSESDRGKLFF.

The V and J genes are TRBV10-3 and TRBJ1-2, with unresolved D. The CDR3 has 14 residues. The germline V gene has CDR1 ENHRY and CDR2 SYGVKD. V lost 4 bases and J lost 4, with 13 bases in between. The CDR3 DNA follows: TGTGCCATCAGTGTCCAAGGCTCCGGCTATGGCTACACCTTC. The encoded protein is CAISVQGSGYGYTF.

This clonotype has ten or more counts. This chain links TRBV11-3 with TRBJ2-1; D uncertain. Deletions cut 5 bases from V and 5 bases from J, with 16 bases between. Germline V gives CDR1 SGHNT, CDR2 YENEEA. This CDR3 has 15 residues. In nucleotides, the CDR3 is TGTGCCAGCAGCATGACTCCCCTGGGCAACAATGAGCAGTTCTTC. Amino acid sequence: CASSMTPLGNNEQFF.

This clonotype was seen a handful of times. This chain uses TRBV12-3 or TRBV12-4 with TRBJ2-2; 8 nucleotides match TRBD2. With 5 bases clipped from V and 4 bases from J, the junction kept 6 bases outside the gene matches. CDR3 length: 15 amino acids. The CDR3 protein is CASSPSGLVTGELFF. The CDR3 DNA sequence: TGTGCCAGCAGTCCCTCGGGACTAGTCACCGGGGAGCTGTTTTTT.

The chain combines TRBV7-2 with TRBJ1-4; maybe TRBD1 (6 bases). V was trimmed by 5 bases and J by 7 bases, leaving 17 bases between them. Germline CDR1 and CDR2: SGHTA and FQGNSA. There are 15 residues in the CDR3. The CDR3 DNA reads TGTGCCAGCAGCCCGGTCGGGGGGGCCCTTGAAAAACTGTTTTTT. Protein sequence: CASSPVGGALEKLFF.

Regarding this clonotype: A much larger clone lies one base from this, so it may be a read error. The chain couples TRBV28 to TRBJ1-2; D uncertain. The V and J ends lost 3 bases and 7 bases respectively, with 15 bases between them. The CDR3 is 14 residues long. The V gene's germline CDR1 is MDHEN and CDR2 SYDVKM. The CDR3 sequence: CASSFSCGAGGYTF. The CDR3 region has the DNA TGTGCCAGCAGTTTCTCGTGCGGCGCTGGTGGCTACACCTTC.

This clonotype was seen a few times. The chain uses TRBV12-3 or TRBV12-4 and TRBJ2-3; D is tentatively TRBD1 or TRBD2 (5 bases each). V lost 6 bases and J lost 1, with 8 bases in between. The CDR3 extends over 13 amino acids. In DNA form, the CDR3 reads TGTGCCAGCAGAAGGGACGGCACAGATACGCAGTATTTT. This sequence encodes CASRRDGTDTQYF.

This clonotype was seen at least ten times. This rearrangement joins TRBV27 to TRBJ2-5, with 7 bases fitting TRBD1. Germline V CDR1 and CDR2: MNHEY, SMNVEV (reference sequence). The CDR3 loop spans 16 amino acids. Losses at the gene ends were 5 bases for V and 5 bases for J; bases not matched to a gene: 14. The CDR3 DNA reads as TGTGCCAGCAGTACGTGGGGGACAGATATCCGCGAGACCCAGTACTTC. Encoded protein: CASSTWGTDIRETQYF.

This clonotype was picked up a small number of times. The chain has TRBV30 and TRBJ2-7; D is perhaps TRBD1 (6 bases). V gave up 5 bases and J gave up 6 bases, with 17 bases separating them. The CDR3 loop spans 13 amino acids. Germline V gives CDR1 GTSNPN, CDR2 SVGIG (reference sequence). CDR3 protein: CAWVLTGIGEQYF. The CDR3 DNA reads TGTGCCTGGGTCCTGACAGGCATCGGCGAGCAGTACTTC.

This clonotype was seen a few times. V and J are TRBV29-1 and TRBJ2-1, with unresolved D. The germline gives CDR1 SQVTM, CDR2 ANQGSEA. V lost 3 bases to trimming and J lost 6 bases, with 12 bases between them. This CDR3 is built from 13 residues. DNA for the CDR3: TGCAGCGTTGAGGACGGGTGGGTCAATGAGCAGTTCTTC. Translated, it gives CSVEDGWVNEQFF.

This clonotype showed up just a few times. The chain uses TRBV5-1 and TRBJ1-2, with D possibly matching TRBD1 (6 bases). There are 14 residues in the CDR3. V shed 4 bases and J shed 8 bases, with 18 bases lying between them. Germline assignment: CDR1 SGHRS and CDR2 YFSETQ. DNA of the CDR3: TGCGCCAGCAGCCTTACCCAACAGGGAAGGGGCTACACCTTC. Translating it yields CASSLTQQGRGYTF. Variable domain in full (rest from reference TRBV5-1 and TRBJ1-2): KAGVTQTPRYLIKTRGQQVTLSCSPISGHRSVSWYQQTPGQGLQFLFEYFSETQRNKGNFPGRFSGRQFSNSRSEMNVSTLELGDSALYLCASSLTQQGRGYTFGSGTRLTVV.

The rearrangement uses TRBV7-2 and TRBJ2-7; TRBD2 aligns across 7 bases. The CDR3 runs 14 residues. Germline CDR1 reads SGHTA; CDR2 reads FQGNSA. After removal of 5 bases from V and 6 bases from J, the junction contained 10 bases not matched to a gene. The CDR3 region has the DNA TGTGCCAGCAGCCCCAAGCGGGAAAAGGGCGAGCAGTACTTC. Residues: CASSPKREKGEQYF.

V and J are TRBV19 and TRBJ2-5; 13 nucleotides agree with TRBD2. Trimming cost V 4 bases and J 5 bases; bases outside gene matches: 4. The CDR3 has 15 amino acids. Germline V gene sequence: CDR1 LNHDA, CDR2 SQIVND (reference sequence). This CDR3 is CASSTRTSGSETQYF. The CDR3 bases are TGTGCCAGTAGTACCAGGACTAGCGGGAGTGAGACCCAGTACTTC.

This clonotype turned up a few times. CDR3 in DNA: TGTGCCACCCAGACCCGGGGGAACCTTGAAAAACTGTTTTTT. Translation: CATQTRGNLEKLFF. The rearrangement joins TRBV27 to TRBJ1-4, with D possibly being TRBD1 (5 bases). V was shortened by 10 bases and J by 7 bases, with 19 bases between the two germline ends. Germline V gene data show CDR1 as MNHEY and CDR2 as SMNVEV (reference sequence). This CDR3 has 14 amino acids.

This clonotype was seen more than once but under ten times. The genes are TRBV5-6 and TRBJ2-3; 9 nucleotides agree with TRBD1. CDR1 is SGHDT, CDR2 YYEEEE, per germline. Trimming at V came to 3 bases and at J to 1 base, leaving 15 bases not matched to a gene. CDR3 length: 19 residues. CDR3 nucleotide sequence: TGTGCCAGCAGCTCCCGGGACAGGGCGAATTTGGGTGGCACAGATACGCAGTATTTT. Amino acids: CASSSRDRANLGGTDTQYF.

Many counts were recorded for this clonotype. The chain couples TRBV7-2 to TRBJ2-1; 11 nucleotides line up with TRBD2. Germline V lookup: CDR1 SGHTA, CDR2 FQGNSA. The V segment lost 1 base and the J segment 10 bases; nucleotides outside the gene matches: 3. The CDR3 runs 14 residues. CDR3 nucleotide sequence: TGTGCCAGCAGCTTAGGAGTAGCGGGAGGGGAGCAGTTCTTC. Its translation is CASSLGVAGGEQFF.

The genes are TRBV27 and TRBJ2-6, with TRBD1 as a possible D gene (5 bases). V dropped 6 bases and J dropped 2 bases, with 11 bases sitting between them. CDR3 size: 15 residues. The germline V gene encodes CDR1 MNHEY and CDR2 SMNVEV (reference sequence). The DNA for the CDR3 is TGTGCCAGCAGCAGAGTAGGGGCTGGGGCCAACGTCCTGACTTTC. Amino acids: CASSRVGAGANVLTF.

This clonotype was observed many times. The CDR3 DNA follows: TGCAGCGTTTCGAGCTCTGGAAACACCATATATTTT. It specifies CSVSSSGNTIYF. V usage is TRBV29-1 and J usage is TRBJ1-3, with D unresolved. The V end was cut by 5 bases, the J end by 0 bases, with 5 bases between. The length of the CDR3 is 12 residues. Germline V gives CDR1 SQVTM, CDR2 ANQGSEA.

The J gene is TRBJ1-1, the V gene TRBV6-1; possible D gene TRBD1, 5 bases. Trimming stripped 3 bases from V and 4 bases from J, with 12 bases between. The CDR3 consists of 14 residues. The V gene's germline CDR1 is MNHNS and CDR2 SASEGT. The chain's CDR3 is CASSDSRVGTEAFF. CDR3 in DNA: TGTGCCAGCAGTGATAGCAGGGTGGGCACTGAAGCTTTCTTT.

This clonotype has just a few counts. This chain joins TRBV11-2 and TRBJ1-3, with unresolved D. V was clipped by 5 bases and J by 1 base, with 9 bases between them. Germline assignment: CDR1 SGHAT and CDR2 FQNNGV. The CDR3 is 14 amino acids. The CDR3 DNA sequence: TGTGCCAGCAGCCCTTCCACATCTGGAAACACCATATATTTT. Translation: CASSPSTSGNTIYF.

This clonotype was counted only a few times. The chain carries TRBV20-1 and TRBJ1-6; 10 bases match TRBD1. Germline V gene data show CDR1 as DFQATT and CDR2 as SNEGSKA (reference sequence). Germline trimming cut 3 bases from V and 3 bases from J; bases unmatched to any gene: 5. The CDR3 loop spans 16 amino acids. CDR3 in amino acids: CSASPGQGYYNSPLHF. The CDR3 DNA reads as TGCAGTGCTAGCCCGGGACAGGGGTACTATAATTCACCCCTCCACTTT.

The genes are TRBV28 and TRBJ2-7, with 9 bases aligning to TRBD1. The J segment lost 6 bases and the V segment lost 0 bases, leaving 6 bases of the junction unmatched. The CDR3 sequence is 15 residues long. Looked up from germline, CDR1 is MDHEN and CDR2 is SYDVKM. The CDR3 loop reads CASSLWVDRGPEQYF. CDR3 DNA sequence: TGTGCCAGCAGTTTATGGGTGGACAGGGGTCCCGAGCAGTACTTC.

In its sample, this clonotype was seen a few times. The J gene is TRBJ2-6, the V gene TRBV20-1, with TRBD2 matching over 11 bases. The CDR3 spans 18 residues. Germline CDR1 reads DFQATT; CDR2 reads SNEGSKA (reference sequence). Unmatched junction bases numbered 9, after V lost 3 bases and J lost 2 bases. The CDR3 region has the DNA TGCAGTGCTAGCTTGGGGCTAGCGGGAGGTGCTGGGGCCAACGTCCTGACTTTC. Its translation is CSASLGLAGGAGANVLTF.

This clonotype has at least ten counts. The chain joins TRBV9 to TRBJ2-7; D remains ambiguous. From germline, CDR1 is SGDLS and CDR2 YYNGEE. The V end was cut by 0 bases, the J end by 1 base, with 11 bases between. CDR3 length equals 15 residues. The chain's CDR3 is CASSVGADPSYEQYF. The DNA of the CDR3 is TGTGCCAGCAGCGTAGGAGCAGACCCATCCTACGAGCAGTACTTC.

This clonotype was counted only a few times. The chain joins TRBV12-3 or TRBV12-4 to TRBJ2-1, with D possibly matching TRBD2 (5 bases). CDR3 size: 15 residues. The V and J ends lost 4 bases and 5 bases respectively, with 15 bases between them. Here the CDR3 DNA reads TGTGCCAGCAGTTACGGTAGCGATAGCAACAATGAGCAGTTCTTC. Translation gives CASSYGSDSNNEQFF.

With respect to this clonotype: At one end the junction does not follow the germline gene, possibly because of a read error. The J gene is TRBJ1-5, the V gene TRBV5-5; D is uncertain. The CDR3 length is 10 residues. Per germline, CDR1 SGHKS and CDR2 YYEKEE (reference sequence). The CDR3 coding sequence is TGTGCCAGCAGCACTCAGCCCCAGCATTTT. Translating gives CASSTQPQHF.

This clonotype was seen many times. The chain has TRBV5-1 and TRBJ2-3, with D tentatively TRBD1 (5 bases). Trimming took off 3 bases at V and 2 bases at J, with 10 bases between the two ends. The CDR3 length is 14 residues. The V gene's germline CDR1 is SGHRS and CDR2 YFSETQ. The CDR3 spells CASSSKGFTDTQYF. The CDR3 DNA reads TGCGCCAGCAGCTCTAAGGGGTTCACAGATACGCAGTATTTT.